The TCR beta chain described here comes from a study of T cell clonotyping in hematopoietic cell transplantation. On this clone itself: Its antigen is still unknown.

Study-level findings and limits: Recipient TCR diversity dropped after transplant; expanded clonotypes rose from day 30 to 180. Broader posttransplant TCR repertoire diversity was predicted by graft donor and pretransplant recipient Inverse Simpson Index values. No sorting was done, leaving CD4 and CD8 contributions mixed.

Data came from immunoSEQ multiplex PCR; TCRdb stores just in-frame clones and leaves some out. The repertoire has around 15,000 clones, about nine tenths of them found once; the top ten carry roughly 5.4%. In germline, CDR1 is SGHDT, CDR2 YYEEEE. The CDR3 extends over 15 amino acids. The trim removed 4 bases at V and 9 bases at J, leaving 6 bases unmatched. The J gene is TRBJ1-6, the V gene TRBV5-6, with 11 bases matching TRBD1. The sequence was obtained from a middle-aged man in good health. Some clones in this sample may be carry-over from other donors' samples. The sequencing input was peripheral blood mononuclear cells. DNA for the CDR3: TGTGCCAGCAGCCTGGGACAGGGGGATGGTTCACCCCTCCACTTT. It codes for CASSLGQGDGSPLHF.